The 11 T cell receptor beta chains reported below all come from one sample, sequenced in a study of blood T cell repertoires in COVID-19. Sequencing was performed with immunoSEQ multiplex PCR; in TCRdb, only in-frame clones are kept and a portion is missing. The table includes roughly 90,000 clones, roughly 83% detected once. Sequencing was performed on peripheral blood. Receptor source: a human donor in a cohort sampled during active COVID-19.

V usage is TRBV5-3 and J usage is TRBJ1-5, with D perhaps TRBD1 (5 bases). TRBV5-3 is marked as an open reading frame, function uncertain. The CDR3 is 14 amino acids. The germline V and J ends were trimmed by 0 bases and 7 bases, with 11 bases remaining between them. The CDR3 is CARSLEGRGQPQHF. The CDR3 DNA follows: TGTGCCAGAAGCTTGGAAGGTAGGGGACAGCCCCAGCATTTT.

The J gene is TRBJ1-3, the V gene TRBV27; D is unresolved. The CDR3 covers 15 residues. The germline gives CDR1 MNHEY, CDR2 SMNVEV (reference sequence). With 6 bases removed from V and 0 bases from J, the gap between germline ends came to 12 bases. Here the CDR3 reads CASRRTAYSGNTIYF. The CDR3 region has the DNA TGTGCCAGCAGGAGAACAGCTTACTCTGGAAACACCATATATTTT.

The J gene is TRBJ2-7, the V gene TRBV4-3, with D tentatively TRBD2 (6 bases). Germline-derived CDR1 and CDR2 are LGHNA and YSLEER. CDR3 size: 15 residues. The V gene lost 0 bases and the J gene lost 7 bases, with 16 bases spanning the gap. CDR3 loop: CASSQDAGPLGEQYF. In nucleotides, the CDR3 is TGCGCCAGCAGCCAAGACGCGGGACCCCTGGGGGAGCAGTACTTC.

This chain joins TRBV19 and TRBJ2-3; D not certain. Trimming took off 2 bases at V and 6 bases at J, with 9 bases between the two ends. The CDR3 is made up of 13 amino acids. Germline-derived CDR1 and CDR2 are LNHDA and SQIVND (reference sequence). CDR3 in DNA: TGTGCCAGTAGTATATCCCAGCGCGATACGCAGTATTTT. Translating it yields CASSISQRDTQYF.

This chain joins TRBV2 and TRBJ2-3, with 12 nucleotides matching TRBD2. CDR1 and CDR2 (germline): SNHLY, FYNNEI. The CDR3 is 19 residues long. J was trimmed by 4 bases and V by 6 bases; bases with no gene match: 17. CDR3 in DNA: TGTGCCAGCAGCTCCGGGACAACTAGACTAGCGGGAGTGTCAGATACGCAGTATTTT. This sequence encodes CASSSGTTRLAGVSDTQYF.

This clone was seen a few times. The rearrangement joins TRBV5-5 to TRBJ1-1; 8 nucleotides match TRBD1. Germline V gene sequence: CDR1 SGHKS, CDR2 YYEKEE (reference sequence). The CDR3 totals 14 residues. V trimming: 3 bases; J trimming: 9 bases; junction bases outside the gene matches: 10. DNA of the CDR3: TGTGCCAGCAGCTCGGAAGGACAGGGTTTGAAAGCTTTCTTT. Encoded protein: CASSSEGQGLKAFF.

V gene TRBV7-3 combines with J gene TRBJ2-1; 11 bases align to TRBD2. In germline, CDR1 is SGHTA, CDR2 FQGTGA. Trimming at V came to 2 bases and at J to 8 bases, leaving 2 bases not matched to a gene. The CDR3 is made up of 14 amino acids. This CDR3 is CASSLLAGGYEQFF. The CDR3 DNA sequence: TGTGCCAGCAGCTTACTAGCGGGAGGTTATGAGCAGTTCTTC.

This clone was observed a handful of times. In nucleotides, the CDR3 is TGTGCCAGCAGCTTATCAGGGCTTGGGGAGACCCAGTACTTC. As protein: CASSLSGLGETQYF. J is TRBJ2-5 and V is TRBV7-3, with D maybe TRBD1 (5 bases). Per germline, CDR1 SGHTA and CDR2 FQGTGA. CDR3 length equals 14 residues. The V end lost 2 bases, the J end lost 5 bases, and 12 bases lay between the germline ends.

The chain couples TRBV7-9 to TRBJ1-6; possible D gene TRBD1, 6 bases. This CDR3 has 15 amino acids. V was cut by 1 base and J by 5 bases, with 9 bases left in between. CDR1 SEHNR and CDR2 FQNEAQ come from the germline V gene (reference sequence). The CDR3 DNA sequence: TGTGCCAGCAGCTTAGGGACAGCGGATAATTCACCCCTCCACTTT. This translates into CASSLGTADNSPLHF.

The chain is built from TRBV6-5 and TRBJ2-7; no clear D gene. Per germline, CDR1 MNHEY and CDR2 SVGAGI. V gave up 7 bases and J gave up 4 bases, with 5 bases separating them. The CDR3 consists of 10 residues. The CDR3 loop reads CASKIYEQYF. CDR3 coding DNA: TGTGCCAGCAAAATATACGAGCAGTACTTC.

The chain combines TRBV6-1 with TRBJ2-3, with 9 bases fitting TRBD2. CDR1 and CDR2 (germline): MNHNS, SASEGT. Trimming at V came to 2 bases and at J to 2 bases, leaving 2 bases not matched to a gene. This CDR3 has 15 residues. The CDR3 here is CASSERLADTDTQYF. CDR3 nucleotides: TGTGCCAGCAGTGAAAGACTAGCGGACACAGATACGCAGTATTTT.